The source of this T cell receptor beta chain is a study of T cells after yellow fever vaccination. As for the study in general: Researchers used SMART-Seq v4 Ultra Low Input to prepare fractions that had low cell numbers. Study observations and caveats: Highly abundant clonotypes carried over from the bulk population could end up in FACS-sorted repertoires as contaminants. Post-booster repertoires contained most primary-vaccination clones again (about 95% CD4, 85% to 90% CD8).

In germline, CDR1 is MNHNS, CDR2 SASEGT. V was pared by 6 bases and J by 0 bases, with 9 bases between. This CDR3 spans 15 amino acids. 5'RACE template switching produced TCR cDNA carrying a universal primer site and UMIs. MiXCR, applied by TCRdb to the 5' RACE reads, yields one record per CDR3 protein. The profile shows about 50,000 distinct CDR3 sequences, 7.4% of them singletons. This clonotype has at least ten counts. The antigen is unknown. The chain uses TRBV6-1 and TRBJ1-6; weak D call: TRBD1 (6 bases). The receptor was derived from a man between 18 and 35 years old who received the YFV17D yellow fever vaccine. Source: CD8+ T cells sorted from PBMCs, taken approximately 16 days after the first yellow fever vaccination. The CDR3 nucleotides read TGTGCCAGCAGCGACAGGAGCTCCTATAATTCACCCCTCCACTTT. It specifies CASSDRSSYNSPLHF.